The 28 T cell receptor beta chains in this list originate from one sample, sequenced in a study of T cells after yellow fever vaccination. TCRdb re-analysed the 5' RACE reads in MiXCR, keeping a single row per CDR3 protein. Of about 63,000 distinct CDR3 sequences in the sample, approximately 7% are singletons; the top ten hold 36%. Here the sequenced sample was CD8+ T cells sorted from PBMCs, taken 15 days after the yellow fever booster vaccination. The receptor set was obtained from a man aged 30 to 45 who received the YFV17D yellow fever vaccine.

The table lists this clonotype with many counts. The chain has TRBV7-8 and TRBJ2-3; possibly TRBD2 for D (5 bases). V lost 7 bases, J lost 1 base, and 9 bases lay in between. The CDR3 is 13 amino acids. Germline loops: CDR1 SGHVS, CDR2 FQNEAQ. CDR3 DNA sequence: TGTGCCAGCATGGAGGTTCGCACAGATACGCAGTATTTT. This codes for CASMEVRTDTQYF.

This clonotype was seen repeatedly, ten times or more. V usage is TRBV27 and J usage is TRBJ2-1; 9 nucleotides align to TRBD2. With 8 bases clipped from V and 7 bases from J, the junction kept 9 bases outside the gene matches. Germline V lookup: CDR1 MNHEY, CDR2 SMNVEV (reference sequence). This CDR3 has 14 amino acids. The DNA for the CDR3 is TGTGCCAGCGCGGGACTAGCTCACCGTAATGAGCAGTTCTTC. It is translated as CASAGLAHRNEQFF.

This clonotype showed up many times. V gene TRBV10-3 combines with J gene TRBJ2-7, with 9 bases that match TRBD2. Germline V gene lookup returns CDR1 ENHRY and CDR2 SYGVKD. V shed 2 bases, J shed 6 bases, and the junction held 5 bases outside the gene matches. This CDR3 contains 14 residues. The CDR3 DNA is TGTGCCATCAGTGAGGAAGCGGGAGGTCTCGAGCAGTACTTC. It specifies CAISEEAGGLEQYF.

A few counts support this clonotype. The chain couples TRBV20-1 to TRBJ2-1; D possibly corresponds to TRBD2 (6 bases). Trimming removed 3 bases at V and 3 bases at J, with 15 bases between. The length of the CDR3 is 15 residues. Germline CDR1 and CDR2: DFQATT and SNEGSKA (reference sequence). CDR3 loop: CSASGAGLYYNEQFF. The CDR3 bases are TGCAGTGCTAGTGGGGCGGGGCTTTACTACAATGAGCAGTTCTTC.

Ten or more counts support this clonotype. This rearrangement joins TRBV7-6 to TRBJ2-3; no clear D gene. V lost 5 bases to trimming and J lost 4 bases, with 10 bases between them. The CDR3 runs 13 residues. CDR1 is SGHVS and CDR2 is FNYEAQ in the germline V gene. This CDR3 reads CASSLAVSDTQYF. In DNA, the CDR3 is TGTGCCAGCAGCCTCGCTGTATCAGATACGCAGTATTTT. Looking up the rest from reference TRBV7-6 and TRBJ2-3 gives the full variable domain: GAGVSQSPRYKVTKRGQDVALRCDPISGHVSLYWYRQALGQGPEFLTYFNYEAQQDKSGLPNDRFSAERPEGSISTLTIQRTEQRDSAMYRCASSLAVSDTQYFGPGTRLTVL.

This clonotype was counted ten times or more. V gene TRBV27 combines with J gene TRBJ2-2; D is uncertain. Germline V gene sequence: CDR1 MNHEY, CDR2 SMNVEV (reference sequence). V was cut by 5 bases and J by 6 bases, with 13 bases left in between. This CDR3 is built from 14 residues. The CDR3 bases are TGTGCCAGCAGTCCAAAAGTAATCCCCGGGGAGCTGTTTTTT. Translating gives CASSPKVIPGELFF.

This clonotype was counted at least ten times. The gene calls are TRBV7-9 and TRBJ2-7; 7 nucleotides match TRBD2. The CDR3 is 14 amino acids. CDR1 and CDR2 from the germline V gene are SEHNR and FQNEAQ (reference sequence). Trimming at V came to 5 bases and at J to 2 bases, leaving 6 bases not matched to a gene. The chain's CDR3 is CASSPSGTAYEQYF. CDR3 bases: TGTGCCAGCAGCCCGAGCGGGACCGCCTACGAGCAGTACTTC.

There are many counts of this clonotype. DNA for the CDR3: TGTGCCAGCAGTTACTCTGGGCCTAACGTCAATGAGCAGTTCTTC. This gives the protein CASSYSGPNVNEQFF. The chain links TRBV6-5 to TRBJ2-1; D gene ambiguous. The CDR3 has 15 residues. Trimming shortened V by 0 bases and J by 6 bases, and 12 bases separated the two germline ends. The germline CDR1 and CDR2 sequences are MNHEY and SVGAGI.

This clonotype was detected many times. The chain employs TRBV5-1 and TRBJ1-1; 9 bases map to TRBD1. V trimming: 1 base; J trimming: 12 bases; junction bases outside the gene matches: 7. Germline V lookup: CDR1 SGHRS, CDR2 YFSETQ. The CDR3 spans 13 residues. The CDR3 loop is CASSLTGTGSSFF. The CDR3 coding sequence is TGCGCCAGCAGCTTGACCGGGACAGGGTCGTCTTTCTTT.

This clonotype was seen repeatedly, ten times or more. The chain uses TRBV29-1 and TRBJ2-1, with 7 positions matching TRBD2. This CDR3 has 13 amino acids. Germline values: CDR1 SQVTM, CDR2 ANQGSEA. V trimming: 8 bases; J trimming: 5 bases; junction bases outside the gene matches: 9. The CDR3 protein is CSCREASHNEQFF. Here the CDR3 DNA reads TGCAGCTGTCGGGAGGCATCACACAATGAGCAGTTCTTC.

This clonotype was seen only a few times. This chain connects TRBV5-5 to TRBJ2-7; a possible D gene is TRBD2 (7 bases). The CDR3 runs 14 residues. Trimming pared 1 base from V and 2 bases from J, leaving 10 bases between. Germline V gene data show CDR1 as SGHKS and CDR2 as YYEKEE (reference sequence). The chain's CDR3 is CASSLPGGPYEQYF. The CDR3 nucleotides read TGTGCCAGCAGCTTGCCGGGGGGCCCCTACGAGCAGTACTTC.

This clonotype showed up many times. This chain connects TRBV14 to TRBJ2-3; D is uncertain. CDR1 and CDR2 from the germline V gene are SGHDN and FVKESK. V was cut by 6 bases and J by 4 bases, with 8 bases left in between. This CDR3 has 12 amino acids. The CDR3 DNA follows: TGTGCCAGCAGGGCGTATCCAGATACGCAGTATTTT. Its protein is CASRAYPDTQYF.

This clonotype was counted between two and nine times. Here the CDR3 DNA reads TGTGCCGGCTCCGGGACAGGGGTCGGCTACACCTTC. Translating it yields CAGSGTGVGYTF. The J gene is TRBJ1-2, the V gene TRBV28; 10 bases line up with TRBD1. This CDR3 has 12 amino acids. CDR1 is MDHEN, CDR2 SYDVKM, per germline. J gave up 8 bases and V 11 bases, and 8 bases lay outside the gene matches.

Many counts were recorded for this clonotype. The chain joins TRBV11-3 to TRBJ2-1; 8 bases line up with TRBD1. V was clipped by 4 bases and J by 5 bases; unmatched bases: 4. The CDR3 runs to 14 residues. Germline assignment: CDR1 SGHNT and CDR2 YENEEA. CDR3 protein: CASSSPGQDNEQFF. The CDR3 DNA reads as TGTGCCAGCAGCTCACCGGGACAGGACAATGAGCAGTTCTTC.

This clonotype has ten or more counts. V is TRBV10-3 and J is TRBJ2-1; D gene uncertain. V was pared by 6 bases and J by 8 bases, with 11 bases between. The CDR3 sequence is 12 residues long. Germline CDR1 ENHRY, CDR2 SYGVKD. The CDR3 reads CAIRDRSDEQFF. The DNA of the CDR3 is TGTGCCATCAGAGATAGGAGCGATGAGCAGTTCTTC.

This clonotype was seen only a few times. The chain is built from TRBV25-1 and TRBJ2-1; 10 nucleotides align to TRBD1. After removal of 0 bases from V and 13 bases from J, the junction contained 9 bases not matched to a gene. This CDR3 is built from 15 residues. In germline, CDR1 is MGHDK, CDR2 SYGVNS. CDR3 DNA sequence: TGTGCCAGCAGTGAATATAGTGGGGACAGGGGTCGCCAGTTCTTC. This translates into CASSEYSGDRGRQFF.

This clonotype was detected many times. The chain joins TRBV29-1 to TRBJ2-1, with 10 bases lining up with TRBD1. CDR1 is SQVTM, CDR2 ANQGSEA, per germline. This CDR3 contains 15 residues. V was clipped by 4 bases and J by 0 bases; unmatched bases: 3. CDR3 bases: TGCAGCGTTGGGGGGACAGGGGTCTCCTACAATGAGCAGTTCTTC. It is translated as CSVGGTGVSYNEQFF.

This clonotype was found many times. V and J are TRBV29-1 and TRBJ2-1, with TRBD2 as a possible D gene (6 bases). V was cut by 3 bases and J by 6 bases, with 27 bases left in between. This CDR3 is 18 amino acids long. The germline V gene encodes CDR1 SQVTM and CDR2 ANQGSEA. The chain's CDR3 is CSVDGPVDVAATPNEQFF. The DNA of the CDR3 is TGCAGCGTTGATGGCCCTGTGGATGTAGCGGCTACCCCCAATGAGCAGTTCTTC.

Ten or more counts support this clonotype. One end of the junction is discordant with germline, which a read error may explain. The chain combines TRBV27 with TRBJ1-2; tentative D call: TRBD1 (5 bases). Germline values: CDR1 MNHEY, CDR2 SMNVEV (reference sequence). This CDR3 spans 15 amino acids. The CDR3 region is CASSLLGGESYGYTF. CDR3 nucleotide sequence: TGTGCCAGCAGCTTATTGGGGGGGGAATCCTATGGCTACACCTTC.

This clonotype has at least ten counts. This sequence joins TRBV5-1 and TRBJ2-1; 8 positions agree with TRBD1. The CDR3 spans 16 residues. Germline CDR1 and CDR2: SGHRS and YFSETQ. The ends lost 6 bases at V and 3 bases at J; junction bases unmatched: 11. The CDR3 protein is CASTPNQGAGYNEQFF. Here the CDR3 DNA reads TGCGCCAGCACCCCTAACCAGGGGGCCGGCTACAATGAGCAGTTCTTC.

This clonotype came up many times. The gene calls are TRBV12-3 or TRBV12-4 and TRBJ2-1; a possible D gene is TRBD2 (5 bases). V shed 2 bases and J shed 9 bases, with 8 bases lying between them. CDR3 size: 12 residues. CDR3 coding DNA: TGTGCCAGCAGTTTAACTACTAGTGAGCAGTTCTTC. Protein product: CASSLTTSEQFF.

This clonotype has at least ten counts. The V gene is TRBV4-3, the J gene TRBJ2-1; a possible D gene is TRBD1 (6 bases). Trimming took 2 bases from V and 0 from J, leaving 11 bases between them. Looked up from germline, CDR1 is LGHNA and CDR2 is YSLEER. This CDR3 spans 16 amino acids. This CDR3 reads CASSQMTGSSYNEQFF. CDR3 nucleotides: TGCGCCAGCAGCCAAATGACAGGAAGCTCCTACAATGAGCAGTTCTTC.

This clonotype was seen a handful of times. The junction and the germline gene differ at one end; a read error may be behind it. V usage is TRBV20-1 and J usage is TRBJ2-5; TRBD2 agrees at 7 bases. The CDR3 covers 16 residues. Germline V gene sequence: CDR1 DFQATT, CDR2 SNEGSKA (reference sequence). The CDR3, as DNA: TGCTGTGCTATCGGGGAGGGGACTCTGCTCGTAGAGACCCAGTACTTC. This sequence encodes CCAIGEGTLLVETQYF.

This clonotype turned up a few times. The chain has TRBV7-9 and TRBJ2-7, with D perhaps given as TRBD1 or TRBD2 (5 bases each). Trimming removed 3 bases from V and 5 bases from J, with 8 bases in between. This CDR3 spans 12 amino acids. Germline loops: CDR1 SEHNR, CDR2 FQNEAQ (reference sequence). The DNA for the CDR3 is TGTGCCAGCAGCTTGGGGGTGCACGAGCAGTACTTC. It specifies CASSLGVHEQYF.

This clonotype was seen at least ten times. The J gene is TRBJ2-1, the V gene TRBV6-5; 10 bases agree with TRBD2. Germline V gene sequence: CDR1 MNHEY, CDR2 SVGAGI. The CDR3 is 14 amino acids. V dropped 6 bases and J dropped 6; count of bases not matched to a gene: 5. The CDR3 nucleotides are TGTGCCAGCAGGCTAGCGGGAGAGGTCAATGAGCAGTTCTTC. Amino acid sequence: CASRLAGEVNEQFF.

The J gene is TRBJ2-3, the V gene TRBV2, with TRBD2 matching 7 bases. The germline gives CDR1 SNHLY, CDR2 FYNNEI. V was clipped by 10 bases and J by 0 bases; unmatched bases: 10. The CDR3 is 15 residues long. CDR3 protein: CATQTLAASTDTQYF. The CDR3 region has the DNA TGTGCCACCCAAACCCTAGCGGCCAGCACAGATACGCAGTATTTT.

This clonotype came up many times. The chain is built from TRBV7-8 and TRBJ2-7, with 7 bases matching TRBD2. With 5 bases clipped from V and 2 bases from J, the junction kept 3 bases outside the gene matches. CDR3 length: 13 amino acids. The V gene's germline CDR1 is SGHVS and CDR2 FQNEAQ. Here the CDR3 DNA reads TGTGCCAGCAGCCCGACTAGCACCTACGAGCAGTACTTC. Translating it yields CASSPTSTYEQYF.

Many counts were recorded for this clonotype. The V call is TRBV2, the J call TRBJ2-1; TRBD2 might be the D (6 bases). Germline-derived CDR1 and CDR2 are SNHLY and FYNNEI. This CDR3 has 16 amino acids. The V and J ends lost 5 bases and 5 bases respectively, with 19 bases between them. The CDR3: CASSPPPGAMDNEQFF. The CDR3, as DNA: TGTGCCAGCAGTCCCCCCCCGGGAGCAATGGACAATGAGCAGTTCTTC.